What follows are 31 T cell receptor beta chains derived from one specimen sequenced in a study of cytomegalovirus exposure and HLA in healthy donors. Both 60 Vbeta primers and 13 Jbeta primers went into the PCR. Measured with immunoSEQ multiplex PCR; TCRdb has only the in-frame clones, and not every one. In the table there are under 200,000 clones, around 80% of which are singletons. Sequencing used PBMCs. Receptor source: a woman between 50 and 59 years old in good health and CMV-seronegative.

The chain has TRBV7-9 and TRBJ1-1; TRBD1 might be the D (5 bases). Trimming took off 6 bases at V and 3 bases at J, with 8 bases between the two ends. This CDR3 region has 12 residues. Germline loops: CDR1 SEHNR, CDR2 FQNEAQ (reference sequence). CDR3 nucleotide sequence: TGTGCCAGCAGTCCAGGGTACACTGAAGCTTTCTTT. Residues: CASSPGYTEAFF.

The chain recombines TRBV28 with TRBJ1-2; D might be TRBD1 (6 bases). V lost 6 bases and J lost 12, with 20 bases in between. CDR1 is MDHEN and CDR2 is SYDVKM in the germline V gene. CDR3 length equals 13 residues. CDR3 amino acids: CASRSGQSPYHTF. DNA of the CDR3: TGTGCCAGCAGGAGCGGACAGTCCCCATACCACACCTTC.

This chain joins TRBV7-8 and TRBJ2-3; no definite D call. Trimming removed 1 base from V and 2 bases from J, with 4 bases in between. The CDR3 contains 13 residues. Per germline, CDR1 SGHVS and CDR2 FQNEAQ. The DNA for the CDR3 is TGTGCCAGCAGCTTAGATCTCACAGATACGCAGTATTTT. Its protein product is CASSLDLTDTQYF.

This clone showed up just a few times. The V call is TRBV2, the J call TRBJ1-3; 9 positions match TRBD1. The V and J ends lost 4 bases and 4 bases, in that order; junction bases with no gene match: 8. Germline V CDR1 and CDR2: SNHLY, FYNNEI. The CDR3 extends over 16 amino acids. The CDR3 protein is CASSGGDRGAGNTIYF. As DNA, the CDR3 is TGTGCCAGCAGTGGTGGAGACAGGGGGGCCGGAAACACCATATATTTT.

Only a few counts were recorded for this clone. The genes are TRBV18 and TRBJ1-2; D might be TRBD1 (5 bases). The CDR3 runs 17 residues. Trimming left V 3 bases short and J 1 base short, with 18 bases between. Germline CDR1 is KGHSH and CDR2 is LQKENI. In nucleotides, the CDR3 is TGTGCCAGCTCACCCCTCCCCGGGGGTTCCCATAACTATGGCTACACCTTC. Residues: CASSPLPGGSHNYGYTF.

The CDR3 loop is CASSLATANTEAFF. The CDR3, as DNA: TGCGCCAGCAGCTTGGCGACAGCTAACACTGAAGCTTTCTTT. This chain links TRBV5-1 with TRBJ1-1; D perhaps matches TRBD1 (5 bases). CDR3 length equals 14 residues. The germline V and J ends were trimmed by 0 bases and 2 bases, with 8 bases remaining between them. Per the germline V gene, CDR1 is SGHRS and CDR2 is YFSETQ.

V and J are TRBV5-1 and TRBJ1-2; a possible D gene is TRBD1 (5 bases). The CDR3 spans 14 residues. V dropped 4 bases and J dropped 8 bases, with 18 bases sitting between them. Looked up from germline, CDR1 is SGHRS and CDR2 is YFSETQ. The CDR3 coding sequence is TGCGCCAGCAGCGAATTCGATCAGGGTTTCGGCTACACCTTC. Residues: CASSEFDQGFGYTF. Drawing the rest from reference TRBV5-1 and TRBJ1-2, the complete variable domain is KAGVTQTPRYLIKTRGQQVTLSCSPISGHRSVSWYQQTPGQGLQFLFEYFSETQRNKGNFPGRFSGRQFSNSRSEMNVSTLELGDSALYLCASSEFDQGFGYTFGSGTRLTVV.

The V and J genes are TRBV5-1 and TRBJ2-7; 7 bases align to TRBD2. Trimming removed 2 bases from V and 7 bases from J; junction bases left unmatched: 9. The germline V gene has CDR1 SGHRS and CDR2 YFSETQ. The CDR3 totals 14 residues. This chain's CDR3 is CASSFARELGEQYF. The CDR3 DNA sequence: TGCGCCAGCAGCTTCGCGCGGGAGCTTGGGGAGCAGTACTTC.

The chain recombines TRBV6-1 with TRBJ2-3, with no clear D. The germline V and J ends were trimmed by 5 bases and 4 bases, with 7 bases remaining between them. CDR1 is MNHNS, CDR2 SASEGT, per germline. This CDR3 region has 12 residues. DNA for the CDR3: TGTGCCAGCAGTTTAGTCCCAGATACGCAGTATTTT. Encoded protein: CASSLVPDTQYF.

This chain links TRBV7-7 with TRBJ1-1, with D possibly being TRBD1 (6 bases). V lost 5 bases, J lost 1 base, and 8 bases lay in between. From germline, CDR1 is SSHAT and CDR2 FNYEAQ (reference sequence). The CDR3 extends over 13 amino acids. The chain's CDR3 is CASSRDTNTEAFF. CDR3 coding DNA: TGTGCCAGCAGCCGGGACACGAACACTGAAGCTTTCTTT. Complete variable domain (other parts from reference TRBV7-7 and TRBJ1-1): GAGVSQSPRYKVTKRGQDVTLRCDPISSHATLYWYQQALGQGPEFLTYFNYEAQPDKSGLPSDRFSAERPEGSISTLTIQRTEQRDSAMYRCASSRDTNTEAFFGQGTRLTVV.

The chain carries TRBV5-6 and TRBJ1-1; 7 bases are a match to TRBD1. V trimming: 5 bases; J trimming: 5 bases; junction bases outside the gene matches: 6. The CDR3 has 13 amino acids. Germline values: CDR1 SGHDT, CDR2 YYEEEE. The CDR3 DNA reads as TGTGCCAGCAGGGAGCAGGGGGAAACTGAAGCTTTCTTT. Translation gives CASREQGETEAFF.

V is TRBV7-2 and J is TRBJ2-7; D possibly corresponds to TRBD1 (6 bases). The germline V gene has CDR1 SGHTA and CDR2 FQGNSA. Trimming shortened V by 3 bases and J by 5 bases, and 11 bases separated the two germline ends. The CDR3 runs 13 residues. CDR3 residues: CASSFVRGHEQYF. For the CDR3, the DNA is TGTGCCAGCAGCTTTGTCAGGGGCCACGAGCAGTACTTC.

The CDR3 loop is CATSPGYGEQYF. The CDR3 DNA is TGTGCCACTAGCCCGGGGTACGGCGAGCAGTACTTC. The chain carries TRBV9 and TRBJ2-7; D is possibly TRBD2 (5 bases). CDR3 length equals 12 residues. Germline values: CDR1 SGDLS, CDR2 YYNGEE. The V and J ends lost 9 bases and 6 bases respectively, with 16 bases between them.

The CDR3 loop is CASRGAGGRTYEQYF. The CDR3 DNA reads TGTGCCAGCAGGGGAGCGGGAGGTCGGACCTACGAGCAGTACTTC. The genes are TRBV25-1 and TRBJ2-7, with TRBD2 matching 9 bases. With 6 bases clipped from V and 2 bases from J, the junction kept 8 bases outside the gene matches. Germline-derived CDR1 and CDR2 are MGHDK and SYGVNS. There are 15 residues in the CDR3.

This chain connects TRBV28 to TRBJ1-3; TRBD1 matches 7 bases. Germline assignment: CDR1 MDHEN and CDR2 SYDVKM. V lost 6 bases to trimming and J lost 2 bases; unmatched junction nucleotides: 4. The CDR3 is 14 residues long. CDR3 loop: CASRPQGAGNTIYF. In DNA form, the CDR3 reads TGTGCCAGCAGACCCCAGGGGGCTGGAAACACCATATATTTT.

V and J are TRBV30 and TRBJ2-5; possibly TRBD1 for D (7 bases). V lost 2 bases, J lost 1 base, and 8 bases lay in between. Germline V CDR1 and CDR2: GTSNPN, SVGIG (reference sequence). The CDR3 length is 13 residues. The CDR3 spells CAWSQGGQETQYF. The DNA for the CDR3 is TGTGCCTGGAGTCAGGGGGGCCAAGAGACCCAGTACTTC. The variable domain in full, completed from reference TRBV30 and TRBJ2-5, reads SQTIHQWPATLVQPVGSPLSLECTVEGTSNPNLYWYRQAAGRGLQLLFYSVGIGQISSEVPQNLSASRPQDRQFILSSKKLLLSDSGFYLCAWSQGGQETQYFGPGTRLLVL.

The chain uses TRBV11-1 and TRBJ2-4, with TRBD2 as a possible D gene (6 bases). V was trimmed by 5 bases and J by 8 bases, leaving 16 bases between them. CDR1 and CDR2 (germline): SGHAT, FQDESV (reference sequence). This CDR3 comprises 14 residues. The DNA of the CDR3 is TGTGCCAGCAGCGCGGGACTCCCGCCGGACATTCAGTACTTC. It encodes CASSAGLPPDIQYF.

V usage is TRBV4-2 and J usage is TRBJ1-1; D is possibly TRBD1 (5 bases). The CDR3 is made up of 15 amino acids. CDR1 LGHNA and CDR2 YNFKEQ come from the germline V gene. Trimming took off 1 base at V and 3 bases at J, with 12 bases between the two ends. In DNA form, the CDR3 reads TGTGCCAGCAGCCAAGTTAGTTCCAGGGACACTGAAGCTTTCTTT. The encoded protein is CASSQVSSRDTEAFF.

The rearrangement joins TRBV5-6 to TRBJ2-2, with TRBD1 matching over 7 bases. V lost 2 bases to trimming and J lost 7 bases; unmatched junction nucleotides: 5. The CDR3 contains 14 residues. Looked up from germline, CDR1 is SGHDT and CDR2 is YYEEEE. DNA of the CDR3: TGTGCCAGCAGCTTCAGACAGGGTCACGGGGAGCTGTTTTTT. Residues: CASSFRQGHGELFF.

The rearrangement links TRBV20-1 to TRBJ2-5; the D is unclear. Trimming removed 5 bases at V and 5 bases at J, with 9 bases between. The CDR3 contains 11 residues. Germline assignment: CDR1 DFQATT and CDR2 SNEGSKA (reference sequence). The CDR3 bases are TGCAGTGCTTTAACTCGCGAGACCCAGTACTTC. This codes for CSALTRETQYF.

The chain employs TRBV6-5 and TRBJ1-4, with 8 nucleotides matching TRBD1. The junction had 6 bases not matched to a gene; V was cut back by 5 bases and J by 4 bases. The CDR3 extends over 15 amino acids. Germline V gives CDR1 MNHEY, CDR2 SVGAGI. The CDR3 coding sequence is TGTGCCAGCAGTCGGACAGGGACTCTTAATGAAAAACTGTTTTTT. Its translation: CASSRTGTLNEKLFF.

V is TRBV28 and J is TRBJ2-1; 12 bases map to TRBD2. Germline V gene sequence: CDR1 MDHEN, CDR2 SYDVKM. There are 19 residues in the CDR3. V was clipped by 4 bases and J by 9 bases; unmatched bases: 19. The CDR3 sequence: CASSSLRLAGVLMRREQFF. The CDR3 DNA reads TGTGCCAGCAGTTCTCTCCGACTAGCGGGAGTTCTCATGCGGCGTGAGCAGTTCTTC.

This clone was found once. This chain connects TRBV9 to TRBJ1-5; D gene ambiguous. CDR3 length: 20 residues. Per germline, CDR1 SGDLS and CDR2 YYNGEE. Trimming left V 1 base short and J 2 bases short, with 25 bases between. CDR3 coding DNA: TGTGCCAGCAGCGTACTCCCCTTATGGCCGAAGATTCGGGGCAATCAGCCCCAGCATTTT. It encodes CASSVLPLWPKIRGNQPQHF.

The chain joins TRBV18 to TRBJ2-2; 7 nucleotides line up with TRBD2. From germline, CDR1 is KGHSH and CDR2 LQKENI. The V gene end was trimmed by 6 bases and the J gene end by 4 bases; junction bases not matched to a gene: 11. The CDR3 spans 16 residues. This CDR3 is CASSPSGAGGTGELFF. In DNA, the CDR3 is TGTGCCAGCTCCCCGAGCGGGGCCGGAGGCACCGGGGAGCTGTTTTTT.

This clone was seen only once. This rearrangement joins TRBV7-6 to TRBJ2-6; tentative D call: TRBD1 (5 bases). Per the germline V gene, CDR1 is SGHVS and CDR2 is FNYEAQ. The length of the CDR3 is 17 residues. V gave up 6 bases and J gave up 7 bases, with 22 bases separating them. CDR3 amino acids: CASSSTAASSRANVLTF. In nucleotides, the CDR3 is TGTGCCAGCAGTTCGACAGCCGCCTCCTCTCGTGCCAACGTCCTGACTTTC. Using reference TRBV7-6 and TRBJ2-6 for the parts outside the CDR3, the full variable domain is GAGVSQSPRYKVTKRGQDVALRCDPISGHVSLYWYRQALGQGPEFLTYFNYEAQQDKSGLPNDRFSAERPEGSISTLTIQRTEQRDSAMYRCASSSTAASSRANVLTFGAGSRLTVL.

This clone has only a few counts. The rearrangement joins TRBV11-2 to TRBJ1-2; D gene uncertain. The CDR3 runs 12 residues. Germline values: CDR1 SGHAT, CDR2 FQNNGV. The ends were cut back, 5 bases at V and 8 bases at J, with 12 bases in the middle. CDR3 coding DNA: TGTGCCAGCAGCACCCGGGAAGGCGGCTACACCTTC. Translation gives CASSTREGGYTF. Supplemented by reference TRBV11-2 and TRBJ1-2, the full variable domain reads EAGVAQSPRYKIIEKRQSVAFWCNPISGHATLYWYQQILGQGPKLLIQFQNNGVVDDSQLPKDRFSAERLKGVDSTLKIQPAKLEDSAVYLCASSTREGGYTFGSGTRLTVV.

The CDR3 DNA is TGTGCCAGCAGCCCCAGGGCGGCCCCCCTCGAGCAGTACTTC. Translation gives CASSPRAAPLEQYF. V usage is TRBV9 and J usage is TRBJ2-7, with TRBD1 as a possible D gene (5 bases). CDR3 length equals 14 residues. Germline V gene sequence: CDR1 SGDLS, CDR2 YYNGEE. V lost 4 bases to trimming and J lost 6 bases, with 17 bases between them. The full variable domain, in which reference TRBV9 and TRBJ2-7 provide the parts outside the CDR3, is DSGVTQTPKHLITATGQRVTLRCSPRSGDLSVYWYQQSLDQGLQFLIQYYNGEERAKGNILERFSAQQFPDLHSELNLSSLELGDSALYFCASSPRAAPLEQYFGPGTRLTVT.

The rearrangement links TRBV5-1 to TRBJ2-1; 8 bases agree with TRBD2. Germline V gives CDR1 SGHRS, CDR2 YFSETQ. The CDR3 totals 17 residues. Trimming at V came to 0 bases and at J to 8 bases, leaving 13 bases not matched to a gene. The CDR3 nucleotides read TGCGCCAGCAGCTTGGCATACAGCGGGAGAGGAGAGGATGAGCAGTTCTTC. It specifies CASSLAYSGRGEDEQFF.

The V and J genes are TRBV5-1 and TRBJ2-7, with 9 positions matching TRBD2. J lost 1 base, V lost 4 bases, and 6 bases had no gene match. The CDR3 runs to 15 residues. The germline CDR1 and CDR2 sequences are SGHRS and YFSETQ. DNA for the CDR3: TGCGCCAGCAGCCGGGCTAGCGGGGAATCCTACGAGCAGTACTTC. This translates into CASSRASGESYEQYF. Supplemented by reference TRBV5-1 and TRBJ2-7, the full variable domain reads KAGVTQTPRYLIKTRGQQVTLSCSPISGHRSVSWYQQTPGQGLQFLFEYFSETQRNKGNFPGRFSGRQFSNSRSEMNVSTLELGDSALYLCASSRASGESYEQYFGPGTRLTVT.

The genes are TRBV9 and TRBJ1-1; TRBD1 matches at 9 bases. Germline V gives CDR1 SGDLS, CDR2 YYNGEE. Unmatched junction bases numbered 7, after V lost 4 bases and J lost 3 bases. CDR3 length: 15 residues. The CDR3 DNA sequence: TGTGCCAGCAGCTCTAGACAGGGGGAGTACACTGAAGCTTTCTTT. This gives the protein CASSSRQGEYTEAFF.

The CDR3 nucleotides are TGTGCCACCAGTCTGTCAGGGGGACAAGGTCGACACACCGGGGAGCTGTTTTTT. Its protein is CATSLSGGQGRHTGELFF. The rearrangement joins TRBV15 to TRBJ2-2; 7 bases agree with TRBD1. The germline CDR1 and CDR2 sequences are LNHNV and YYDKDF (reference sequence). This CDR3 region has 18 residues. The ends lost 6 bases at V and 3 bases at J; junction bases unmatched: 16.